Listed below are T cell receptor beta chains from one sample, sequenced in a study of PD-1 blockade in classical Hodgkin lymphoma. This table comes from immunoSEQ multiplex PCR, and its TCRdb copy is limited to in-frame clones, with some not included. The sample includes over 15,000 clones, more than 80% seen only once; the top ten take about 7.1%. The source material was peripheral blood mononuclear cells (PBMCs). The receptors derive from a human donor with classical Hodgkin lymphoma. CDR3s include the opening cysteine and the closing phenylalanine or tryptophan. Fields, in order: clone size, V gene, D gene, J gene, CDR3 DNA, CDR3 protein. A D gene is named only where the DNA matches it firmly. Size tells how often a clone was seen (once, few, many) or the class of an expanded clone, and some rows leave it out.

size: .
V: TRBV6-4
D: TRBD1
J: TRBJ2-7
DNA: TGCGCCAGCAGTGACTCGATACAGGGGGGTAGCGAGCAGTACTTC
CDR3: CASSDSIQGGSEQYF

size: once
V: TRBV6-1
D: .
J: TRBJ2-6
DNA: TGTGCCAGCAGTGAATTGGCAGGGCCTGGGGCCAACGTCCTGACTTTC
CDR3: CASSELAGPGANVLTF

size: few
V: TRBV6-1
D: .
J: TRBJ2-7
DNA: TGTGCCAGCAGTGAAGCTTGGGGCTCCTACGAGCAGTACTTC
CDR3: CASSEAWGSYEQYF

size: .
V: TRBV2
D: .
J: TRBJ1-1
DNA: TGTGCCAGCAGCCACAGGGAGGGGGACACTGAAGCTTTCTTT
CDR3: CASSHREGDTEAFF

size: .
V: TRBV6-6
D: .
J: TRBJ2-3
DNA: TGTGCCAGCAGGAAGTCAGATACGCAGTATTTT
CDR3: CASRKSDTQYF

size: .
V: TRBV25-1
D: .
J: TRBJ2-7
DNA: TGTGCCAGCAGTGATGGATTAGTTGAATTTGACTACGAGCAGTACTTC
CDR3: CASSDGLVEFDYEQYF

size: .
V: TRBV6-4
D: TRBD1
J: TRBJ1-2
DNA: TGTGCCAGCACCGGGACAGGGGGGACCTATTCCTATGGCTACACCTTC
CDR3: CASTGTGGTYSYGYTF

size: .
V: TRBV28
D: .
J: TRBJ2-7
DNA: TGTGCCAGCAGTCTATCAGGGTTTAACTACGAGCAGTACTTC
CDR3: CASSLSGFNYEQYF

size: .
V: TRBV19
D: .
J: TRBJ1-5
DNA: TGTGCCAGCCATCTGGGCCGTAGCCAGCCCCAGCATTTT
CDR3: CASHLGRSQPQHF

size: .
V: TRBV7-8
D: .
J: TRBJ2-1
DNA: TGTGCCAGCAACCCGTTTGGGGGGAATAATGAGCAGTTCTTC
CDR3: CASNPFGGNNEQFF

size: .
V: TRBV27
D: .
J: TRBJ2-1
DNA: TGTGCCAGCAGTTTACAGGCCTACAATGAGCAGTTCTTC
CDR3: CASSLQAYNEQFF

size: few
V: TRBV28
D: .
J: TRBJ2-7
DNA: TGTGCCAGCAGTCAAACAGGGACCTACGAGCAGTACTTC
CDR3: CASSQTGTYEQYF

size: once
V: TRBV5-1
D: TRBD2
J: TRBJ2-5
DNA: TGCGCCAGCAGCCCGGGGACTAGCGGGAGAGGCCAAGAGACCCAGTACTTC
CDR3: CASSPGTSGRGQETQYF

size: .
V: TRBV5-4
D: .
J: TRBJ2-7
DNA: TGTGCCAGCAGCTTGGGTGGTAACGACGAGCAGTACTTC
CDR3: CASSLGGNDEQYF

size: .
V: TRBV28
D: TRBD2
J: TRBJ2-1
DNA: TGTGCCAGCAGGGAAGGAACAGGAACTAGCGGGAGCAACAATGAGCAGTTCTTC
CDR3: CASREGTGTSGSNNEQFF

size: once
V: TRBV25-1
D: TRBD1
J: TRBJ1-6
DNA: TGTGCCAGCAGTGAACCAACAGGGGTCTCTTCACCCCTCCACTTT
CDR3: CASSEPTGVSSPLHF

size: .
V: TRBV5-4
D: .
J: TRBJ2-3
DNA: TGTGGCATCCAGGTTGGAGATACGCAGTATTTT
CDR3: CGIQVGDTQYF

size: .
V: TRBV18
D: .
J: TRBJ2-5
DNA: TGTGCCAGCTCACCACCGCAGGGGGGTGAGACCCAGTACTTC
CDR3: CASSPPQGGETQYF

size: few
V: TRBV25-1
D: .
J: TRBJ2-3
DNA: TGTGCCAGCAGTGAACCCGGGACCACTAGCACAGATACGCAGTATTTT
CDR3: CASSEPGTTSTDTQYF

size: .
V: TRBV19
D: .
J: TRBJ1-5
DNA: TGTGCCAGTAGTATTTTTGGGGAACAGCCCCAGCATTTT
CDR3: CASSIFGEQPQHF

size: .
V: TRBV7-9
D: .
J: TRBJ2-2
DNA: TGTGCCAGCAGCTTAGCCGGGGCGGCCGGGGAGCTGTTTTTT
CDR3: CASSLAGAAGELFF

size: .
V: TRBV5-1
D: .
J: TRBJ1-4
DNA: TGCGCCAGCAGCTCCCACCGGGCTAATGAAAAACTGTTTTTT
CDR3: CASSSHRANEKLFF

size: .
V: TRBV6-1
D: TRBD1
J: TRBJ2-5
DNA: TGTGCCAGCAGGAGGGGACAGGGTCCAGAGACCCAGTACTTC
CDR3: CASRRGQGPETQYF

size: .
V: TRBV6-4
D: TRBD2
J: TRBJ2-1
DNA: TGTGCCAGCAGTGACTCCAACGGGAGGGTGAATGAGCAGTTCTTC
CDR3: CASSDSNGRVNEQFF

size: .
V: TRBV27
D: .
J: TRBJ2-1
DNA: TGTGCCAGCAGTCCAACACAGTACAATGAGCAGTTCTTC
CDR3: CASSPTQYNEQFF

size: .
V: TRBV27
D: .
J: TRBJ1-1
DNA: TGTGCCAGCAGTTTTTCCCGGGGAAGGGGAAAAAACACTGAAGCTTTCTTT
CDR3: CASSFSRGRGKNTEAFF

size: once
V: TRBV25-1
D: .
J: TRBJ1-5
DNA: TGTGCCAGCAGTGAATTTCAGCCCCAGCATTTT
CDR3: CASSEFQPQHF

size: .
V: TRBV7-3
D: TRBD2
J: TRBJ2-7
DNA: TGTGCCAGCAGCTTAGGGACTAGTCGGGAGCAGTACTTC
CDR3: CASSLGTSREQYF

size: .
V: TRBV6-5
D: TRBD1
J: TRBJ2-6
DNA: TGTGCCAGCAGCCTACAGGGGGAAGGGGCCAACGTCCTGACTTTC
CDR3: CASSLQGEGANVLTF

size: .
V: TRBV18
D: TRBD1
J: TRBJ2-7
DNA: TGTGCCAGCTCCCCCACAGGGGCCGTTTTAACCTACGAGCAGTACTTC
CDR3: CASSPTGAVLTYEQYF

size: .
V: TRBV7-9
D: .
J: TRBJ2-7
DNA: TGTGCCAGCAGCTTAGCGAGGGCGAGTTACGAGCAGTACTTC
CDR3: CASSLARASYEQYF

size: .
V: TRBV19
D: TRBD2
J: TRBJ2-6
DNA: TGTGCCAGTACCCCGGGAGGGATTGGGGCCAACGTCCTGACTTTC
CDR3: CASTPGGIGANVLTF

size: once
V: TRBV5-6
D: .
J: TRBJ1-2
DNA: TGTGCCAGCAGCCGAGCCGGGAGGACTAACTATGGCTACACCTTC
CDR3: CASSRAGRTNYGYTF

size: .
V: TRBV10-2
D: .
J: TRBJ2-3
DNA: TGCGCCAGCAAATTTTCGAGCGGCGAGCCGGATACGCAGTATTTT
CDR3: CASKFSSGEPDTQYF

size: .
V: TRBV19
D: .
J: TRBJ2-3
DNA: TGTGCCAGTAGTAGCCCAGGGGGGGGGATGTCGGTTACGCAGTATTTT
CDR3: CASSSPGGGMSVTQYF

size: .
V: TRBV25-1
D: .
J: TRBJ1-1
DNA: TGTGCCAGCACCTCGATCCGGATGGGGGAAGAGGAAGCTTTCTTT
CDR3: CASTSIRMGEEEAFF

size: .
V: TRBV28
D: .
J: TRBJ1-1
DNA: TGTGCCACAGACCTGAACACTGAAGCTTTCTTT
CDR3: CATDLNTEAFF

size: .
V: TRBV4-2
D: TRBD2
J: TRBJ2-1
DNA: TGTGCCAGCAGCCAAGGGACTAGCGGGTCCTACAATGAGCAGTTCTTC
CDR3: CASSQGTSGSYNEQFF

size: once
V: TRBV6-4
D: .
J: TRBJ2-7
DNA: TGTGCCAGCACTGACTCAACTTACTACGAGCAGTACTTC
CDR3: CASTDSTYYEQYF

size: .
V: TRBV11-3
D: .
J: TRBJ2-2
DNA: TGTGCCAGCAGCTTTGAGGGAACGAACACCGGGGAGCTGTTTTTT
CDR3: CASSFEGTNTGELFF

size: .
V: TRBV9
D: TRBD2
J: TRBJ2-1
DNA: TGTGCCAGCAGCCCAAGGACTAGCGGGAGCGGGGACAATGAGCAGTTCTTC
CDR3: CASSPRTSGSGDNEQFF

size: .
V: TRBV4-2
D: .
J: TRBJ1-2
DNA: TGTGCCAGCAGCCAAGGTGGCCCAGGGGACTATGGCTACACCTTC
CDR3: CASSQGGPGDYGYTF

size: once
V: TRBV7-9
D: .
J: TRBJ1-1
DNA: TGTGCCAGCAGCTTCCCTGGACAGCTTGAAGCTTTCTTT
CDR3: CASSFPGQLEAFF

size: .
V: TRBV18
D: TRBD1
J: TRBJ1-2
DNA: TGTGCCAGCTCAATGGACAGGGCCCATGGCTACACCTTC
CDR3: CASSMDRAHGYTF

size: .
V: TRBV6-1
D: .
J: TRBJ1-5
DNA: TGTGCCAGCAGTCGGGAGCGCAATCAGCCCCAGCATTTT
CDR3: CASSRERNQPQHF

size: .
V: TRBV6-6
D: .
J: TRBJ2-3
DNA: TGTGCCAGCAGTCACTCTAGCCGCACAGATACGCAGTATTTT
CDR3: CASSHSSRTDTQYF